The clone carrying this TCR beta chain came up a few times. The data are from a study of T cells after yellow fever vaccination. V was pared by 5 bases and J by 4 bases, with 15 bases between. Germline V CDR1 and CDR2: MNHNS, SASEGT. The CDR3 contains 14 residues. A universal primer site and UMIs were added as TCR cDNA was made by 5'RACE template switching. TCRdb re-called the 5' RACE reads through MiXCR, storing one row per CDR3 protein. The table lists hundreds of thousands of distinct CDR3 sequences, about 13% of them singletons. Sequenced material: PBMCs, taken on the day of the yellow fever booster vaccination. This chain joins TRBV6-1 and TRBJ2-7; D not certain. The origin of this receptor is a man aged 25-45 years who received the YFV17D yellow fever vaccine. The CDR3 protein is CASSPSTVKYEQYF. For the CDR3, the DNA is TGTGCCAGCAGTCCTTCGACGGTCAAGTACGAGCAGTACTTC.